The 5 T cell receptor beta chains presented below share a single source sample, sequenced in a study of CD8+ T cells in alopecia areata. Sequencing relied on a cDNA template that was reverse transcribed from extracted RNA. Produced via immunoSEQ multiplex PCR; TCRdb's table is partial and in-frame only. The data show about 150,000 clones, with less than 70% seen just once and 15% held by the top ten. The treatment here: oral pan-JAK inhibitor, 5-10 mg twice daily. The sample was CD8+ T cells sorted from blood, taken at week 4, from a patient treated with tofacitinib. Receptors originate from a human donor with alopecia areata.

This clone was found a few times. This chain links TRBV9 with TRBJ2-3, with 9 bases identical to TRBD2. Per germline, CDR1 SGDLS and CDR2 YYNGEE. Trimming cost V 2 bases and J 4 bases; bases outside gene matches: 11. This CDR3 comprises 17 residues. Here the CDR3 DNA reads TGTGCCAGCAGCGTTGATAGTGCGGGGGGGCGACCAGATACGCAGTATTTT. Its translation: CASSVDSAGGRPDTQYF.

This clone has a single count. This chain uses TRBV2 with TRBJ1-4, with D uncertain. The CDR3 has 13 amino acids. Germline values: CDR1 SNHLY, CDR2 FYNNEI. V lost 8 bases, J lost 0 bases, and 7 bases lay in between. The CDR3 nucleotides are TGTGCCAGCCGGGCCCCAACTAATGAAAAACTGTTTTTT. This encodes CASRAPTNEKLFF.

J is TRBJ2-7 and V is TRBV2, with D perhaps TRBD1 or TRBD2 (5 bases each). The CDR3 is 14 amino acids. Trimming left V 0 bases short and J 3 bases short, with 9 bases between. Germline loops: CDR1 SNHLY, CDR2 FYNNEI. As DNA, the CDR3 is TGTGCCAGCAGTGAAGCGGGACCGAGCTACGAGCAGTACTTC. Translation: CASSEAGPSYEQYF.

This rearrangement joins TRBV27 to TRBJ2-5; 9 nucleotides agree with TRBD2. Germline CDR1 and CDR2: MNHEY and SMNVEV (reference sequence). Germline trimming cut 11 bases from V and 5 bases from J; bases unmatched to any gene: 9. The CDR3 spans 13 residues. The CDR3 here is CASKFSGSETQYF. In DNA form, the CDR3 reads TGTGCCTCCAAGTTTAGCGGGAGCGAGACCCAGTACTTC.

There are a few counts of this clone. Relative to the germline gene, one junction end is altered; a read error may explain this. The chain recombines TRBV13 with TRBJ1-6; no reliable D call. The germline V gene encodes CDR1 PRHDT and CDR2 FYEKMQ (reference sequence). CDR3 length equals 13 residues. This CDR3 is CASSLGSFEPLHF. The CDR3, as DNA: TGTGCCAGCAGCCTAGGTTCATTCGAGCCCCTCCACTTT.